Listed here are 31 T cell receptor beta chains from one sample, sequenced in a study of glioma-infiltrating T cells after dendritic cell vaccination. Method: immunoSEQ multiplex PCR; TCRdb's copy keeps in-frame clones and lacks some. Of around 100,000 clones listed, roughly 79% are singletons. Sequences were derived from blood, sampled before dendritic cell vaccination. The receptors were gathered from a human donor with glioblastoma.

The chain carries TRBV7-6 and TRBJ2-5; TRBD1 might be the D (6 bases). The end of the DNA fits TRBJ2-7 better, so the J call may be wrong. Germline lookup yields CDR1 SGHVS and CDR2 FNYEAQ. The CDR3 length is 14 residues. The CDR3 sequence is CASSFQQGTYEQYF. The CDR3 DNA reads as TGTGCCAGCAGCTTCCAGCAGGGGACCTACGAGCAGTACTTC.

The chain has TRBV19 and TRBJ1-2; TRBD1 matches 8 bases. Germline assignment: CDR1 LNHDA and CDR2 SQIVND (reference sequence). Trimming cost V 7 bases and J 8 bases; bases outside gene matches: 12. This CDR3 contains 14 residues. The CDR3 region has the DNA TGTGCCAGTACCACAGGGGGGTCTATTAAGGGCTACACCTTC. It codes for CASTTGGSIKGYTF.

This clone was seen more than once but under ten times. The V call is TRBV6-5, the J call TRBJ1-1; 8 nucleotides match TRBD1. The CDR3 totals 13 residues. Trimming removed 4 bases from V and 7 bases from J; junction bases left unmatched: 5. From germline, CDR1 is MNHEY and CDR2 SVGAGI. The CDR3 protein is CASSSTGEIEAFF. DNA for the CDR3: TGTGCCAGCAGTTCGACAGGGGAGATTGAAGCTTTCTTT.

The chain recombines TRBV6-1 with TRBJ2-2; TRBD1 matches 8 bases. The V segment lost 10 bases and the J segment 6 bases; nucleotides outside the gene matches: 10. CDR3 length: 14 residues. Germline loops: CDR1 MNHNS, CDR2 SASEGT. CDR3 in amino acids: CATYRQTGAGELFF. In DNA, the CDR3 is TGTGCCACCTACCGCCAGACAGGGGCCGGGGAGCTGTTTTTT.

The chain combines TRBV18 with TRBJ2-1; 7 nucleotides agree with TRBD2. Germline CDR1 is KGHSH and CDR2 is LQKENI. V gave up 1 base and J gave up 4 bases; unmatched junction bases: 7. The CDR3 covers 16 residues. The CDR3 here is CASSPRTRGWYNEQFF. The CDR3 region has the DNA TGTGCCAGCTCACCACGGACTAGAGGTTGGTACAATGAGCAGTTCTTC.

The gene calls are TRBV4-3 and TRBJ1-1; TRBD1 matches at 8 bases. In germline, CDR1 is LGHNA, CDR2 YSLEER. V shed 3 bases and J 4 bases; nucleotides not matched to a gene: 7. The CDR3 covers 15 residues. CDR3 amino acids: CASSQNYRGGTEAFF. The CDR3 DNA is TGCGCCAGCAGCCAGAATTACAGGGGGGGCACTGAAGCTTTCTTT.

The chain links TRBV18 to TRBJ1-1; D unresolved. Germline CDR1 and CDR2: KGHSH and LQKENI. Trimming removed 1 base from V and 1 base from J, with 13 bases in between. The CDR3 contains 16 residues. The CDR3 spells CASSPQVVRGNTEAFF. For the CDR3, the DNA is TGTGCCAGCTCACCACAGGTGGTTCGGGGGAACACTGAAGCTTTCTTT.

V is TRBV5-1 and J is TRBJ2-7; TRBD2 agrees at 11 bases. The junction had 7 bases not matched to a gene; V was cut back by 5 bases and J by 3 bases. The germline CDR1 and CDR2 sequences are SGHRS and YFSETQ. This CDR3 spans 15 amino acids. Here the CDR3 reads CASRNGTSGFYEQYF. CDR3 bases: TGCGCCAGCAGGAACGGGACTAGCGGCTTCTACGAGCAGTACTTC.

This chain uses TRBV6-5 with TRBJ2-2; tentatively, D is TRBD2 (7 bases). Per the germline V gene, CDR1 is MNHEY and CDR2 is SVGAGI. The CDR3 extends over 14 amino acids. The V end was cut by 2 bases, the J end by 6 bases, with 10 bases between. The CDR3 DNA is TGTGCCAGCAGTTACGCGGGGGCCCCCGGGGAGCTGTTTTTT. Translating it yields CASSYAGAPGELFF.

This clone was seen more than once but under ten times. The rearrangement links TRBV4-1 to TRBJ2-2; 10 nucleotides match TRBD1. The V gene end was trimmed by 3 bases and the J gene end by 1 base; junction bases not matched to a gene: 8. CDR1 is MGHRA and CDR2 is YSYEKL in the germline V gene. This CDR3 is 18 amino acids long. The CDR3 DNA reads TGCGCCAGCAGCCACAAAGGCGGGGACAGGGGGAACACCGGGGAGCTGTTTTTT. The encoded protein is CASSHKGGDRGNTGELFF.

The chain links TRBV2 to TRBJ1-5; tentative D call: TRBD1 (5 bases). CDR3 length: 16 amino acids. CDR1 is SNHLY and CDR2 is FYNNEI in the germline V gene. V lost 4 bases and J 3 bases, leaving 16 bases between the germline ends. The chain's CDR3 is CASSVLGGASNQPQHF. In DNA, the CDR3 is TGTGCCAGCAGTGTACTGGGAGGGGCCTCCAATCAGCCCCAGCATTTT.

The chain employs TRBV19 and TRBJ1-5, with D unclear. Germline assignment: CDR1 LNHDA and CDR2 SQIVND (reference sequence). V was pared by 2 bases and J by 0 bases, with 5 bases between. The CDR3 covers 14 residues. The CDR3 sequence is CASSITGSNQPQHF. The CDR3 bases are TGTGCCAGTAGTATAACGGGTAGCAATCAGCCCCAGCATTTT.

The V gene is TRBV2, the J gene TRBJ2-1; the match to TRBD1 covers 9 bases. CDR3 length: 16 residues. Looked up from germline, CDR1 is SNHLY and CDR2 is FYNNEI. Trimming at V came to 8 bases and at J to 0 bases, leaving 8 bases not matched to a gene. The DNA for the CDR3 is TGTGCCAGCCTAACTCCGGGACAGGGCTCCTACAATGAGCAGTTCTTC. Its protein product is CASLTPGQGSYNEQFF.

The V and J genes are TRBV6-6 and TRBJ2-7, with D possibly TRBD1 on 7 matching bases. There are 12 residues in the CDR3. Trimming pared 8 bases from V and 4 bases from J, leaving 12 bases between. Germline V gene sequence: CDR1 MNHNY, CDR2 SVGAGI (reference sequence). The CDR3 loop reads CASRQGGYEQYF. DNA for the CDR3: TGTGCCAGCCGCCAGGGGGGATACGAGCAGTACTTC.

For the CDR3, the DNA is TGTGCCAGCAGCTTATGCGGGATAAACCGGGACAGGGGATTCCTCTATGAGCAGTTCTTC. This sequence encodes CASSLCGINRDRGFLYEQFF. The chain has TRBV7-4 and TRBJ2-1; TRBD1 agrees at 10 bases. CDR3 length: 20 amino acids. Per the germline V gene, CDR1 is SGHVT and CDR2 is SQSDAQ. The trim removed 2 bases at V and 8 bases at J, leaving 21 bases unmatched. Drawing the rest from reference TRBV7-4 and TRBJ2-1, the complete variable domain is GAGVSQSPRYKVAKRGRDVALRCDSISGHVTLYWYRQTLGQGSEVLTYSQSDAQRDKSGRPSGRFSAERPERSVSTLKIQRTEQGDSAVYLCASSLCGINRDRGFLYEQFFGPGTRLTVL.

This rearrangement joins TRBV11-2 to TRBJ2-7, with D possibly being TRBD2 (5 bases). V lost 2 bases to trimming and J lost 0 bases, with 17 bases between them. The V gene's germline CDR1 is SGHAT and CDR2 FQNNGV. This CDR3 has 17 amino acids. CDR3 sequence: CASSLTPDSVSSYEQYF. The CDR3 coding sequence is TGTGCCAGCAGCTTAACCCCGGACTCCGTGAGCTCCTACGAGCAGTACTTC.

A single count supports this clone. This sequence joins TRBV6-6 and TRBJ1-2; unclear D gene. The CDR3 covers 12 residues. With 0 bases removed from V and 10 bases from J, the gap between germline ends came to 9 bases. Germline CDR1 is MNHNY and CDR2 is SVGAGI (reference sequence). DNA for the CDR3: TGTGCCAGCAGTTACTCTCGGTTTACCTACACCTTC. It translates to CASSYSRFTYTF.

This rearrangement joins TRBV29-1 to TRBJ2-7; the match to TRBD1 covers 7 bases. Per germline, CDR1 SQVTM and CDR2 ANQGSEA. This CDR3 has 12 residues. V was pared by 8 bases and J by 3 bases, with 7 bases of the junction left unmatched. CDR3 sequence: CSIEGAHYEQYF. CDR3 sequence (DNA): TGCAGCATAGAGGGGGCTCACTACGAGCAGTACTTC.

The CDR3 DNA reads as TGTGCCAGCAGTTACTCCAGACTAGCGGGGCATACGCAGTATTTT. This gives the protein CASSYSRLAGHTQYF. This chain joins TRBV6-5 and TRBJ2-3; TRBD2 matches at 11 bases. The CDR3 spans 15 residues. Germline CDR1 reads MNHEY; CDR2 reads SVGAGI. J gave up 7 bases and V 0 bases, and 3 bases lay outside the gene matches.

V and J are TRBV14 and TRBJ1-2, with D maybe TRBD1 (5 bases). V lost 0 bases and J 4 bases, leaving 9 bases between the germline ends. This CDR3 has 14 residues. Germline values: CDR1 SGHDN, CDR2 FVKESK. The CDR3 loop is CASSQDSGAYGYTF. The CDR3 nucleotides are TGTGCCAGCAGCCAAGACTCTGGGGCCTATGGCTACACCTTC.

This clone was counted only a few times. J is TRBJ2-7 and V is TRBV5-1; D is ambiguous. The CDR3 sequence is 13 residues long. Germline V gene lookup returns CDR1 SGHRS and CDR2 YFSETQ. Trimming removed 0 bases at V and 1 base at J, with 5 bases between. CDR3 coding DNA: TGCGCCAGCAGCTTGGAGCTATCCTACGAGCAGTACTTC. Translation: CASSLELSYEQYF. The full variable domain, completed using reference TRBV5-1 and TRBJ2-7, is KAGVTQTPRYLIKTRGQQVTLSCSPISGHRSVSWYQQTPGQGLQFLFEYFSETQRNKGNFPGRFSGRQFSNSRSEMNVSTLELGDSALYLCASSLELSYEQYFGPGTRLTVT.

There are a few counts of this clone. Additional DNA sequences in this sample encode the identical CDR3. The chain recombines TRBV19 with TRBJ2-7; maybe TRBD2 (5 bases). The CDR3 is 14 residues long. Germline CDR1 and CDR2: LNHDA and SQIVND (reference sequence). V was shortened by 2 bases and J by 0 bases, with 8 bases between the two germline ends. The CDR3 region is CASSISGNSYEQYF. Written as DNA, the CDR3 is TGTGCCAGTAGTATATCGGGAAACTCCTACGAGCAGTACTTC.

This chain links TRBV14 with TRBJ1-2; 9 positions match TRBD1. Germline V CDR1 and CDR2: SGHDN, FVKESK. CDR3 length: 16 amino acids. V was clipped by 0 bases and J by 4 bases; unmatched bases: 6. The CDR3 DNA reads as TGTGCCAGCAGCCAAGAAAGGGGACAGGGAACCTATGGCTACACCTTC. Its protein product is CASSQERGQGTYGYTF.

The gene calls are TRBV6-6 and TRBJ2-5, with D tentatively TRBD1 (5 bases). Near its end, the DNA agrees better with TRBJ2-7, so the J call may be wrong. CDR1 MNHNY and CDR2 SVGAGI come from the germline V gene (reference sequence). The CDR3 spans 11 residues. The CDR3, as DNA: TGTGCCAGCAGTCCCGACAGCGAGCAGTACTTC. Translation: CASSPDSEQYF.

The chain carries TRBV12-5 and TRBJ1-4; maybe TRBD1 (5 bases). Germline V gene lookup returns CDR1 LGHNT and CDR2 FRNRAP. V lost 6 bases to trimming and J lost 3 bases, with 11 bases between them. The CDR3 consists of 14 residues. The CDR3 reads CASGPDSSNEKLFF. The CDR3 region has the DNA TGTGCTAGTGGACCCGACAGTTCTAATGAAAAACTGTTTTTT.

V is TRBV27 and J is TRBJ2-7; 11 positions match TRBD1. Germline CDR1 and CDR2: MNHEY and SMNVEV (reference sequence). Unmatched junction bases numbered 8, after V lost 6 bases and J lost 7 bases. This CDR3 spans 14 amino acids. The CDR3 DNA is TGTGCCAGCAGGGGGACAGGGGGATTTAGAGAGCAGTACTTC. It codes for CASRGTGGFREQYF.

The chain recombines TRBV14 with TRBJ2-5, with a tentative D call TRBD2 (6 bases). V lost 3 bases and J 11 bases, leaving 19 bases between the germline ends. CDR3 length: 14 amino acids. The germline CDR1 and CDR2 sequences are SGHDN and FVKESK. The CDR3 loop reads CASSQVGVRREQYF. In DNA form, the CDR3 reads TGTGCCAGCAGCCAGGTGGGGGTTCGGAGGGAGCAGTACTTC. Supplemented by reference TRBV14 and TRBJ2-5, the full variable domain reads EAGVTQFPSHSVIEKGQTVTLRCDPISGHDNLYWYRRVMGKEIKFLLHFVKESKQDESGMPNNRFLAERTGGTYSTLKVQPAELEDSGVYFCASSQVGVRREQYFGPGTRLLVL.

This sequence joins TRBV5-1 and TRBJ1-5; perhaps TRBD1 as D (5 bases). The V end lost 0 bases, the J end lost 7 bases, and 17 bases lay between the germline ends. The CDR3 sequence is 16 residues long. Germline V gene sequence: CDR1 SGHRS, CDR2 YFSETQ. The DNA for the CDR3 is TGCGCCAGCAGCTTGGGGGGCGTCGGTGGGGAACAGCCCCAGCATTTT. Protein: CASSLGGVGGEQPQHF.

The rearrangement joins TRBV9 to TRBJ2-2, with a tentative D call TRBD1 (6 bases). The length of the CDR3 is 14 residues. The germline CDR1 and CDR2 sequences are SGDLS and YYNGEE. V was pared by 4 bases and J by 7 bases, with 14 bases between. The CDR3 sequence: CASSPTGIDGELFF. Here the CDR3 DNA reads TGTGCCAGCAGCCCCACAGGGATAGACGGGGAGCTGTTTTTT.

The chain joins TRBV19 to TRBJ2-2; the D is unclear. The ends were cut back, 6 bases at V and 1 base at J, with 12 bases in the middle. Germline assignment: CDR1 LNHDA and CDR2 SQIVND (reference sequence). The CDR3 runs to 15 residues. The CDR3 is CASSFWARNTGELFF. The CDR3 DNA reads TGTGCCAGTAGCTTCTGGGCTCGGAACACCGGGGAGCTGTTTTTT.

This clone was recorded only once. The chain couples TRBV19 to TRBJ1-3; no definite D call. Deletions cut 5 bases from V and 4 bases from J, with 9 bases between. CDR1 is LNHDA and CDR2 is SQIVND in the germline V gene (reference sequence). This CDR3 is built from 13 residues. The CDR3 DNA reads TGTGCCAGTAGTGGGAGAGGGGGAAACACCATATATTTT. Translated: CASSGRGGNTIYF.